This TCR beta chain derives from a study of blood T cell repertoires in COVID-19. The protocol was immunoSEQ multiplex PCR, while the TCRdb copy is restricted to in-frame clones and leaves out a portion. Of almost 500,000 clones in the sample, 70% to 90% were seen once. Germline CDR1 reads MNHEY; CDR2 reads SVGEGT. The germline V and J ends were trimmed by 0 bases and 0 bases, with 12 bases remaining between them. The CDR3 is made up of 17 amino acids. The sample taken for sequencing was PBMCs or T cells enriched from blood (not recorded which). The TCR originated in a woman aged 55-70 years who had recovered from COVID-19. V and J are TRBV6-2 or TRBV6-3 and TRBJ2-4, with D possibly TRBD2 on 5 matching bases. The CDR3 nucleotides read TGTGCCAGCAGTTACTCGAGAGCGGTCTTAGCCAAAAACATTCAGTACTTC. Protein: CASSYSRAVLAKNIQYF.